This T cell receptor (beta chain) appears in the sequencing data of a study of T-cell memory formation after mild COVID-19. Each CDR3 protein gets one entry after TCRdb re-called the 5' RACE reads with MiXCR. This sample has about 130,000 distinct CDR3 sequences, with over 15% found just once. The CDR3 is made up of 12 amino acids. Deletions cut 7 bases from V and 2 bases from J, with 9 bases between. The V gene's germline CDR1 is MNHEY and CDR2 SVGAGI. Study conclusions and caveats: Clones which contracted sat mainly in CM and EM if CD4+, and in EMRA if CD8+.

Only a few counts were recorded for this clonotype. What it binds is not known. The chain employs TRBV6-5 and TRBJ2-7; the D is unclear. The TCR was taken from a man aged 18 to 30 who had mild COVID-19 (a few samples of this study predate the infection). Cell type and time point are not known. The source material was PBMCs or a T cell subset sorted from them (not recorded which). The CDR3 reads CASIIWPYEQYV. The CDR3 bases are TGTGCCAGCATAATCTGGCCCTACGAGCAGTACGTC.